This T cell receptor beta chain was retrieved from a study of blood T cells in healthy people across ages. The CDR3 spans 16 residues. Germline CDR1 is SGHRS and CDR2 is YFSETQ. Trimming took 0 bases from V and 4 from J, leaving 15 bases between them. As to this clonotype: What it binds is unknown.

General study findings and limits: With naive T cell percentage, TCR beta diversity showed a strong correlation.

The second PCR ran about 6 to 12 cycles with a sample-barcoded 5' primer and J-beta primers. Sequencing of every sample gave 2.5 million or more CDR3-containing paired-end reads. TCRdb processed the 5' RACE reads anew with MiXCR; each CDR3 protein has one entry. The sample consists of some 940,000 distinct CDR3 sequences, around 29% of them appearing once. These same data were also listed under a study on T cells of mothers and their children. From that second work: The donors comprised a handful of children and their three healthy Caucasian mothers. Mothers gave over 9.5 million TCR beta CDR3 reads each, and children several million each.

The sequence derives from a woman aged 40 to 50 in good health. Source material: blood. The rearrangement links TRBV5-1 to TRBJ2-3, with D tentatively TRBD2 (6 bases). CDR3 protein: CASSLVGTVGSDTQYF. In DNA, the CDR3 is TGCGCCAGCAGCTTGGTAGGGACTGTAGGCTCAGATACGCAGTATTTT.